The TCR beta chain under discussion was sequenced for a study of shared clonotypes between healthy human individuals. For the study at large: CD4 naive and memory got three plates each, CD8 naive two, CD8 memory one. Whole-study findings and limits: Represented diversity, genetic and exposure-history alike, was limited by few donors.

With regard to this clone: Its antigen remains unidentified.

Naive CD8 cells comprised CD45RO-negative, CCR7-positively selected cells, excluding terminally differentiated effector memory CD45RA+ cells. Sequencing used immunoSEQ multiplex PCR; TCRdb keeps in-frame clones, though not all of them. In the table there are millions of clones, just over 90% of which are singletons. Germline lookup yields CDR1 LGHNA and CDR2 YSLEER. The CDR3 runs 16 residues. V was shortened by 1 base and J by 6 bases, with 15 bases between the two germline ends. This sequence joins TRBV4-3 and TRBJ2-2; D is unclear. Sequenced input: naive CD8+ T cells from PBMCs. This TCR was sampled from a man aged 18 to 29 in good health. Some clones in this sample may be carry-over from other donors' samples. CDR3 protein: CASSQGQAVPAGELFF. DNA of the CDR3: TGCGCCAGCAGCCAAGGTCAAGCCGTCCCAGCCGGGGAGCTGTTTTTT.